This TCR beta chain was found in a study of T cells after yellow fever vaccination (dated by TCRdb to between 2018 and 2020). About the full investigation: The SMART-Seq v4 Ultra Low Input RNA kit was used to prepare libraries from fractions with low cell numbers. To track T-cell clones before and after primary and booster YFV17D yellow fever vaccination, bulk TCR alpha and beta repertoires were sequenced longitudinally. The cohort comprised two healthy male donors, one aged 18 to 29 and one aged 30 to 40 years. Blood was collected at multiple timepoints before and after primary and secondary immunization, and bulk PBMC replicates and cell subsets were isolated.

Instrument used: Illumina NovaSeq 6000. TCR cDNA was made using 5'RACE template switching, a step that added a universal primer site and unique molecular identifiers. Priming for cDNA synthesis came from both the TCR alpha and TCR beta constant segments. Library amplification used two PCR steps, and the second PCR step added sample barcodes and sequencing adapters. Libraries were sequenced on Illumina HiSeq 2500 (2x100 bp) or NovaSeq (2x150 bp). Processing in the source paper ran as follows. MIGEC was used to demultiplex reads and collapse the reads into UMI consensus sequences, and MiXCR was used for V(D)J alignment. Using edgeR on replicate PBMC samples, clonotypes were called vaccine-responding if FDR was below 0.01 and the log2 fold change was above 5 up to day 15. Bulk clonotypes were assigned CD4 or CD8 identity according to which sequenced CD4 or CD8 repertoire held them at higher abundance. The public sequencing data were trimmed at Q25 with fastp and processed into clonotypes with MiXCR by TCRdb, which kept only in-frame beta chains. Merged by CDR3 protein, the rows form single entries marked with the most common genes and DNA. The V and J calls and clone size come from TCRdb's table, not from the authors' own analysis. The sample data list 400,000 or so distinct CDR3 sequences, and approximately 19% of these were observed just once. The ten biggest clones cover roughly 19% of the sample.

CDR1 and CDR2 were assigned from the germline V gene as MNHEY and SVGAGI. V loses 0 bases, J loses 7 bases, and the germline ends lie 12 bases apart. The CDR3 numbers 14 residues from cysteine through phenylalanine. Only CDR3 DNA is held: 42 bases, read in frame from base 1. In light of the paper, this sample's treatment or condition label describes: live attenuated yellow fever vaccine strain. At each blood-draw timepoint, two biological replicates of bulk PBMCs were obtained. A standard Ficoll-Paque protocol was used to isolate PBMCs from peripheral blood. TriZol was used to extract RNA from bulk PBMCs, CD4 and CD8 fractions, and dextramer-positive and dextramer-negative fractions. This clonotype was seen at least ten times. This receptor's antigen is unknown. Qualities for individual bases were not recorded, and no much larger clone is one base off. What the authors observed across the whole study: The secondary T-cell response was weaker than the primary response but faster, peaking on day 5 instead of day 15. Because the study included only two donors, the extent to which the findings can be generalized is limited. Because abundant contaminating clonotypes from the bulk population could be contained in FACS-sorted repertoires, computational filtering was required. Most clones expanded after primary vaccination were re-detected after the booster (almost 97% of CD4 and around 86% of CD8), suggesting broad memory maintenance. A small share of clonotypes was detected in both CD4 and CD8 compartments, with the overlap likely arising from convergent recombination.

Sequencing was performed on PBMCs, taken before the yellow fever booster vaccination. The chain couples TRBV6-5 to TRBJ1-2, with the D gene not confidently named. The TCR was taken from a man aged 18 to 30 who received the YFV17D yellow fever vaccine. The nucleotide sequence is TGTGCCAGCAGTTACTCGGCGGAGTTATCTGGCTACACCTTC. Protein translation: CASSYSAELSGYTF.